This TCR beta chain was found in a study of OX40 agonist ivuxolimab in advanced cancers. General observations from the study: In the 0.1 to 3.0 mg/kg range, CD4+ and CD8+ blood T cells had expanded clonally by week 6.

Note on this clone: The antigen is not known.

Using immunoSEQ multiplex PCR, the repertoire was profiled, and TCRdb retains in-frame clones only, with some absent. The data show roughly 60,000 clones, roughly 86% seen once. The V end lost 5 bases, the J end lost 4 bases, and 12 bases lay between the germline ends. CDR3 length equals 13 residues. In germline, CDR1 is SGHRS, CDR2 YFSETQ. The sequence derives from an adult with an advanced solid tumor such as melanoma, head and neck, liver or kidney cancer. This chain joins TRBV5-1 and TRBJ1-1, with a tentative D call TRBD1 (6 bases). This specimen consisted of CD4+ or CD8+ T cells sorted from blood, obtained in a trial of the OX40 agonist ivuxolimab. This CDR3 reads CASSGGGGTEAFF. The CDR3 coding sequence is TGCGCCAGCAGTGGGGGCGGAGGCACTGAAGCTTTCTTT.